These T cell receptor beta chains were read from a single sample in a study of CD8 T cells in ankylosing spondylitis. TCRdb reprocessed the 5' RACE reads with MiXCR, giving one entry per CDR3 protein. Here the sample spans under 250,000 distinct CDR3 sequences, roughly 32% being singletons. The source material was blood, either unsorted or a sorted T cell fraction (not recorded which). These receptor sequences come from a male donor with ankylosing spondylitis or in good health (not recorded which). CDR3s leave out the opening cysteine and the closing phenylalanine or tryptophan. Each record gives: V gene, clone size, CDR3 protein. A row's size may be missing; if present it is once, few, many or a size class.

>TRBV10-3|NA
AISEPGQGPSGELF
>TRBV20-1|few
SATRLQTGETDTQY
>TRBV28|NA
ASSDVAYEQY
>TRBV20-1|few
SAPLAGASYEQY
>TRBV6-5|few
ASSYDDQGRGYT
>TRBV20-1|few
SASERVDDYEQY
>TRBV5-6|few
ASRVSGGTETQY
>TRBV3-1|NA
ASSLGRKTEAF
>TRBV20-1|few
SAPDAGGWTEQY
>TRBV6-5|NA
ASSYSIGGPQH
>TRBV10-3|few
AISEPAGAAMDTQY
>TRBV12-3/TRBV12-4|NA
ASSLLLRGLGGANVLT
>TRBV20-1|NA
SASSGELAKNIQY
>TRBV11-2|few
ASTWEGGAPWYGYT
>TRBV12-3/TRBV12-4|NA
ASKVAGELF
>TRBV12-3/TRBV12-4|NA
ASSLMRGSTDTQY
>TRBV21-1|few
APYSRSPLH
>TRBV12-3/TRBV12-4|few
ASVPGAGYEQY
>TRBV9|NA
ASSVGGDQQETQY
>TRBV29-1|few
SAWDGSGQPQH
>TRBV29-1|few
SVEPDRGTGELF
>TRBV20-1|many
SAHPGQLLITEAF
>TRBV29-1|NA
SVYDRAQETQY
>TRBV20-1|NA
SARLAGAARETQY
>TRBV7-9|few
ASSTPGGTGNTIY
>TRBV5-6|few
ASSLAGMEQY
>TRBV5-1|few
ASSRQGTVQADTQY
>TRBV7-8|few
ASSYRGGLETQY
>TRBV6-5|few
ASSSGTGLRGYGYT